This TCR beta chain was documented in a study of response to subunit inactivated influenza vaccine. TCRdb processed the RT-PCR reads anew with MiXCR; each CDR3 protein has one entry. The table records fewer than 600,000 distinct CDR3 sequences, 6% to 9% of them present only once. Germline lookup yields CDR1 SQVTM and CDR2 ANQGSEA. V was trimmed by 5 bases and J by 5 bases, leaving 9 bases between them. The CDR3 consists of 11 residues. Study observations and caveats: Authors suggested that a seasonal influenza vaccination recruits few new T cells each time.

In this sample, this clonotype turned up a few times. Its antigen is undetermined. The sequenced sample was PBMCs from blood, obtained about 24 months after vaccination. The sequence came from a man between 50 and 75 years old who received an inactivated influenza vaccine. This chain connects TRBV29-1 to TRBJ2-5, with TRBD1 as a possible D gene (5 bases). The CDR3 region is CSVSGLETQYF. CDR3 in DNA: TGCAGCGTTTCAGGGTTGGAGACCCAGTACTTC.